A single sample gave rise to the 17 T cell receptor beta chains below, sequenced in a study of cytomegalovirus exposure and HLA in healthy donors. The PCR employed 60 Vbeta primers together with 13 Jbeta primers. The protocol was immunoSEQ multiplex PCR, while the TCRdb copy is restricted to in-frame clones and leaves out a portion. The sample lists 100,000 or so clones, over 60% occurring once. Sequences were obtained from PBMCs. These receptors were obtained from a man aged 35-49 years in good health and CMV-seropositive.

This clone was seen more than once but under ten times. This CDR3 is CASSLGGQAGNTIYF. The CDR3, as DNA: TGTGCCAGCAGTTTAGGAGGCCAGGCCGGAAACACCATATATTTT. The V gene is TRBV28, the J gene TRBJ1-3, with no clear D. V lost 2 bases to trimming and J lost 4 bases, with 12 bases between them. CDR3 length equals 15 residues. The germline V gene has CDR1 MDHEN and CDR2 SYDVKM.

The J gene is TRBJ2-4, the V gene TRBV9, with 8 bases identical to TRBD2. The CDR3 extends over 16 amino acids. The junction had 4 bases not matched to a gene; V was cut back by 0 bases and J by 2 bases. Per the germline V gene, CDR1 is SGDLS and CDR2 is YYNGEE. Here the CDR3 DNA reads TGTGCCAGCAGCGTAGCCGAGCGGGGGCCCAAAAACATTCAGTACTTC. Protein product: CASSVAERGPKNIQYF.

The V call is TRBV7-2, the J call TRBJ2-1; the match to TRBD2 covers 15 bases. CDR3 length: 16 amino acids. V was pared by 5 bases and J by 9 bases, with 8 bases of the junction left unmatched. Germline CDR1 SGHTA, CDR2 FQGNSA. CDR3 sequence (DNA): TGTGCCAGCAGCCCCAGGACTAGCGGGGGGGCGGGTGAGCAGTTCTTC. Translating gives CASSPRTSGGAGEQFF.

This clone has just a few counts. The V gene is TRBV11-3, the J gene TRBJ2-7; D is possibly TRBD1 (6 bases). Deletions cut 4 bases from V and 3 bases from J, with 16 bases between. CDR3 length equals 15 residues. Germline V CDR1 and CDR2: SGHNT, YENEEA. This CDR3 reads CASSSRDTEVYEQYF. DNA for the CDR3: TGTGCCAGCAGCTCCCGGGACACCGAGGTCTACGAGCAGTACTTC.

This clone has a handful of counts. The V gene is TRBV7-3, the J gene TRBJ1-1, with a possible D match to TRBD1 (6 bases). Per the germline V gene, CDR1 is SGHTA and CDR2 is FQGTGA. V was pared by 3 bases and J by 1 base, with 6 bases between. CDR3 length: 13 residues. The CDR3 DNA sequence: TGTGCCAGCAGCTTGACAGGGAACACTGAAGCTTTCTTT. Translation gives CASSLTGNTEAFF.

The V call is TRBV6-5, the J call TRBJ1-1, with 7 bases fitting TRBD1. The V and J ends lost 5 bases and 0 bases, in that order; junction bases with no gene match: 6. The CDR3 loop spans 15 amino acids. Germline CDR1 MNHEY, CDR2 SVGAGI. The CDR3 protein is CASSKPGQLNTEAFF. The CDR3 DNA sequence: TGTGCCAGCAGTAAACCGGGACAGTTGAACACTGAAGCTTTCTTT.

Notes on this clone: One junction end does not reproduce the germline sequence, and a read error may be involved. This rearrangement joins TRBV7-7 to TRBJ2-3; 9 nucleotides match TRBD1. There are 14 residues in the CDR3. The V gene's germline CDR1 is SSHAT and CDR2 FNYEAQ (reference sequence). The chain's CDR3 is CASSLRQGADTQYF. The CDR3, as DNA: TGTGCTAGCAGCTTACGACAGGGGGCAGATACGCAGTATTTT.

The chain joins TRBV4-3 to TRBJ2-1; TRBD2 might be the D (6 bases). The CDR3 consists of 18 residues. Trimming removed 0 bases from V and 0 bases from J, with 15 bases in between. Germline lookup yields CDR1 LGHNA and CDR2 YSLEER. Here the CDR3 reads CASSQEVAGLSSYNEQFF. The CDR3 DNA is TGCGCCAGCAGCCAAGAAGTGGCGGGGCTAAGCTCCTACAATGAGCAGTTCTTC.

In this sample, this clone turned up a few times. The V and J genes are TRBV6-5 and TRBJ1-6; D is undetermined. From germline, CDR1 is MNHEY and CDR2 SVGAGI. V was clipped by 6 bases and J by 6 bases, with 12 bases between them. This CDR3 comprises 14 residues. The CDR3 nucleotides are TGTGCCAGCAGCAGCATAGCCGTTAATTCACCCCTCCACTTT. Its protein product is CASSSIAVNSPLHF.

The V gene is TRBV11-3, the J gene TRBJ2-3, with D hard to call. With 5 bases removed from V and 0 bases from J, the gap between germline ends came to 9 bases. The CDR3 is 14 residues long. CDR1 SGHNT and CDR2 YENEEA come from the germline V gene. Here the CDR3 DNA reads TGTGCCAGCAGCCCCCGGAGAAGCACAGATACGCAGTATTTT. Amino acids: CASSPRRSTDTQYF.

This chain uses TRBV2 with TRBJ2-3; 13 nucleotides line up with TRBD2. The CDR3 is 15 amino acids. CDR1 is SNHLY, CDR2 FYNNEI, per germline. J was trimmed by 1 base and V by 6 bases; bases with no gene match: 1. This CDR3 is CASSGLAGGTDTQYF. The CDR3 region has the DNA TGTGCCAGCAGCGGACTAGCGGGGGGCACAGATACGCAGTATTTT.

The V and J genes are TRBV18 and TRBJ1-1; the match to TRBD1 covers 7 bases. Germline-derived CDR1 and CDR2 are KGHSH and LQKENI. The CDR3 runs to 15 residues. After removal of 4 bases from V and 3 bases from J, the junction contained 8 bases not matched to a gene. CDR3 sequence (DNA): TGTGCCAGCTCACTACAAACAGGGGAGCACACTGAAGCTTTCTTT. The encoded protein is CASSLQTGEHTEAFF.

Concerning this clone itself: Germline is not matched at one junction end, which may reflect a read error. The J gene is TRBJ1-2, the V gene TRBV18; TRBD1 matches 7 bases. Germline V lookup: CDR1 KGHSH, CDR2 LQKENI. CDR3 length equals 15 residues. CDR3 residues: CASSELRGPNYDYTF. The CDR3 DNA sequence: TGTGCCAGCTCAGAGCTAAGGGGGCCGAACTATGACTACACCTTC.

The chain joins TRBV6-4 to TRBJ2-1, with 7 bases that match TRBD2. CDR3 length: 15 amino acids. The germline gives CDR1 MRHNA, CDR2 SNTAGT. The V and J ends lost 5 bases and 4 bases, in that order; junction bases with no gene match: 8. The CDR3 coding sequence is TGTGCCAGCAGTCGATACGGGGGGACTTACAATGAGCAGTTCTTC. Amino acids: CASSRYGGTYNEQFF.

This clone was recorded a few times. This CDR3 is missing its conserved last phenylalanine or tryptophan, likely due to a read error. The V and J genes are TRBV29-1 and TRBJ2-4; 9 nucleotides match TRBD1. The ends lost 4 bases at V and 0 bases at J; junction bases unmatched: 13. The germline V gene has CDR1 SQVTM and CDR2 ANQGSEA. This CDR3 has 18 amino acids. The CDR3 nucleotides read TGCAGCGTTGCCATTCGGGACAGGGATTATCTAGCCAAAAACATTCAGTACCTC. Amino acid sequence: CSVAIRDRDYLAKNIQYL.

The V gene is TRBV29-1, the J gene TRBJ1-2; no firm D call. With 0 bases removed from V and 4 bases from J, the gap between germline ends came to 6 bases. Germline V gene data show CDR1 as SQVTM and CDR2 as ANQGSEA. The CDR3 contains 12 residues. The CDR3 DNA reads as TGCAGCGTTGAAGAGGGCAGCTATGGCTACACCTTC. It is translated as CSVEEGSYGYTF.

The chain has TRBV6-4 and TRBJ2-2; 7 bases fit TRBD1. Germline lookup yields CDR1 MRHNA and CDR2 SNTAGT. The ends lost 5 bases at V and 0 bases at J; junction bases unmatched: 3. CDR3 size: 15 residues. In DNA form, the CDR3 reads TGTGCCAGCAGTTCCGGGACAGCGAACACCGGGGAGCTGTTTTTT. Translated: CASSSGTANTGELFF.